This record covers a single TCR beta chain. This entry belongs to a study of OX40 agonist ivuxolimab in advanced cancers. This table comes from immunoSEQ multiplex PCR, and its TCRdb copy is limited to in-frame clones, with some not included. The repertoire holds 90,000 or so clones, with around 87% as singletons. Trimming stripped 4 bases from V and 0 bases from J, with 9 bases between. The CDR3 extends over 14 amino acids. Germline loops: CDR1 SNHLY, CDR2 FYNNEI. This material consisted of CD4+ or CD8+ T cells sorted from blood, taken in a trial of the OX40 agonist ivuxolimab. The V gene is TRBV2, the J gene TRBJ1-2; D is unclear. The receptor was derived from an adult with an advanced solid tumor such as melanoma, head and neck, liver or kidney cancer. In DNA, the CDR3 is TGTGCCAGCAGTGTGGGCCGGGCTAACTATGGCTACACCTTC. It specifies CASSVGRANYGYTF.